The TCR beta chain under discussion was sequenced for a study of identical twins. Germline CDR1 is SQVTM and CDR2 is ANQGSEA. The CDR3 runs 12 residues. V was cut by 7 bases and J by 7 bases, with 14 bases left in between. TCRdb recomputed calls from the 5' RACE reads with MiXCR, one row per CDR3 protein. The sample includes some 500,000 distinct CDR3 sequences, 9.6% of them seen just once. These records were also assigned to another study, of yellow fever vaccine responses in identical twins.

Specimen: PBMCs. The rearrangement uses TRBV29-1 and TRBJ2-1; D gene unclear. The receptor's source is a woman under 30 in good health. The CDR3 DNA reads as TGCAGCGGGGTTGGGTCCCGGAATGAGCAGTTCTTC. Encoded protein: CSGVGSRNEQFF.